The 17 T cell receptor beta chains presented below share a single source sample, sequenced in a study of control samples from healthy donors and cancer patients. Assay used: immunoSEQ multiplex PCR; TCRdb lists only in-frame clones, some missing. The table has over 70,000 clones, 85% to 90% seen once; the top ten hold 6.5% to 8%. The sample comprised blood. The receptors come from a woman aged 55-70 years in good health.

The CDR3 loop is CASSRGTGVTDTQYF. As DNA, the CDR3 is TGTGCCAGCAGCCGTGGGACAGGGGTCACAGATACGCAGTATTTT. The chain employs TRBV7-9 and TRBJ2-3; 10 bases are shared with TRBD1. V dropped 5 bases and J dropped 2; count of bases not matched to a gene: 4. The CDR3 totals 15 residues. The germline CDR1 and CDR2 sequences are SEHNR and FQNEAQ (reference sequence). The entire variable domain, with the rest obtained from reference TRBV7-9 and TRBJ2-3, is as follows: DTGVSQNPRHKITKRGQNVTFRCDPISEHNRLYWYRQTLGQGPEFLTYFQNEAQLEKSRLLSDRFSAERPKGSFSTLEIQRTEQGDSAMYLCASSRGTGVTDTQYFGPGTRLTVL.

The CDR3 sequence is CASSSRTGASNTEAFF. The CDR3 DNA reads as TGTGCCAGCAGCTCGCGGACAGGGGCCTCGAACACTGAAGCTTTCTTT. The chain has TRBV11-3 and TRBJ1-1, with 9 bases matching TRBD1. This CDR3 region has 16 residues. Trimming took 4 bases from V and 1 from J; bases not matched to a gene: 7. The germline CDR1 and CDR2 sequences are SGHNT and YENEEA.

The chain links TRBV23-1 to TRBJ1-1; a weak D match, TRBD1 (6 bases). TRBV23-1 is an ORF, with its function uncertain. This CDR3 comprises 15 residues. Trimming removed 0 bases from V and 5 bases from J, with 13 bases in between. The DNA of the CDR3 is TGCGCCAGCAGTCAATCAGGGGGGCGGAGGACTGAAGCTTTCTTT. Its translation is CASSQSGGRRTEAFF.

The chain has TRBV12-5 and TRBJ2-3; TRBD1 agrees at 10 bases. This CDR3 comprises 15 residues. The germline V gene has CDR1 LGHNT and CDR2 FRNRAP. After removal of 6 bases from V and 1 base from J, the junction contained 4 bases not matched to a gene. The chain's CDR3 is CASGTTGGGTDTQYF. For the CDR3, the DNA is TGTGCTAGTGGCACGACAGGGGGCGGCACAGATACGCAGTATTTT.

The V call is TRBV20-1, the J call TRBJ2-3; TRBD2 is a possible D gene (7 bases). CDR1 is DFQATT, CDR2 SNEGSKA, per germline (reference sequence). The CDR3 has 15 residues. The germline V and J ends were trimmed by 3 bases and 2 bases, with 15 bases remaining between them. The chain's CDR3 is CSASVGGPVTDTQYF. The DNA of the CDR3 is TGCAGTGCTAGTGTGGGGGGGCCCGTCACAGATACGCAGTATTTT.

This sequence joins TRBV3-1 (or the pseudogene TRBV3-2) and TRBJ1-2; no firm D call. Germline V gene data show CDR1 as LGHDT and CDR2 as YNNKEL (reference sequence). The CDR3 sequence is 14 residues long. Trimming took off 2 bases at V and 3 bases at J, with 10 bases between the two ends. For the CDR3, the DNA is TGTGCCAGCAGCCAAATCGACCGGGACTATGGCTACACCTTC. The encoded protein is CASSQIDRDYGYTF.

This clone was seen once. This rearrangement joins TRBV11-3 to TRBJ2-5; D perhaps matches TRBD2 (5 bases). This CDR3 comprises 12 residues. CDR1 is SGHNT, CDR2 YENEEA, per germline. V lost 2 bases and J 7 bases, leaving 8 bases between the germline ends. The CDR3 spells CASSLREGTQYF. In DNA, the CDR3 is TGTGCCAGCAGCTTACGGGAAGGGACCCAGTACTTC.

The chain has TRBV2 and TRBJ1-1; no firm D call. Between the trimmed V and J ends, which lost 3 bases and 8 bases, there was a span of 10 bases. There are 12 residues in the CDR3. The V gene's germline CDR1 is SNHLY and CDR2 FYNNEI. CDR3 nucleotides: TGTGCCAGCAGTGAGACGCAGTTAGAAGCTTTCTTT. The encoded protein is CASSETQLEAFF.

The chain joins TRBV15 to TRBJ2-7, with a weak D call TRBD2 (6 bases). V was clipped by 0 bases and J by 3 bases, with 12 bases between them. The CDR3 has 15 residues. Germline lookup yields CDR1 LNHNV and CDR2 YYDKDF (reference sequence). The CDR3 protein is CATSRDAGRFYEQYF. The CDR3 DNA is TGTGCCACCAGCAGAGATGCGGGACGGTTCTACGAGCAGTACTTC.

This sequence joins TRBV2 and TRBJ2-5, with 11 bases aligning to TRBD2. The CDR3 has 14 amino acids. In germline, CDR1 is SNHLY, CDR2 FYNNEI. With 3 bases clipped from V and 13 bases from J, the junction kept 10 bases outside the gene matches. The CDR3 spells CASSEGTSGAPGYF. Written as DNA, the CDR3 is TGTGCCAGCAGTGAGGGGACTAGCGGAGCCCCGGGGTACTTC.

The chain uses TRBV18 and TRBJ2-1; 9 nucleotides match TRBD1. V trimming: 3 bases; J trimming: 5 bases; junction bases outside the gene matches: 11. The CDR3 consists of 17 residues. The germline V gene encodes CDR1 KGHSH and CDR2 LQKENI. In DNA, the CDR3 is TGTGCCAGCTCACCCCTATACAGGGGGCCAGATCACAATGAGCAGTTCTTC. Translated: CASSPLYRGPDHNEQFF.

V and J are TRBV4-2 and TRBJ1-1, with D unresolved. The germline V gene has CDR1 LGHNA and CDR2 YNFKEQ. Deletions cut 1 base from V and 10 bases from J, with 10 bases between. This CDR3 comprises 12 residues. The chain's CDR3 is CASSQVEARAFF. The CDR3 region has the DNA TGTGCCAGCAGCCAAGTGGAGGCCCGAGCTTTCTTT.

The chain carries TRBV7-9 and TRBJ1-1; no definite D call. Trimming cost V 2 bases and J 4 bases, with 5 bases left between them. CDR3 length equals 12 residues. CDR1 SEHNR and CDR2 FQNEAQ come from the germline V gene (reference sequence). The CDR3 region has the DNA TGTGCCAGCAGCTTACAGAGCACTGAAGCTTTCTTT. As protein: CASSLQSTEAFF.

The chain recombines TRBV9 with TRBJ1-2, with 8 bases identical to TRBD1. Trimming removed 3 bases from V and 4 bases from J; junction bases left unmatched: 8. The CDR3 spans 15 residues. The germline gives CDR1 SGDLS, CDR2 YYNGEE. The DNA of the CDR3 is TGTGCCAGCAGCGAATCGACAGGGGACGCCTATGGCTACACCTTC. Translated: CASSESTGDAYGYTF.

The V and J genes are TRBV7-9 and TRBJ2-7; a possible D gene is TRBD2 (6 bases). Germline V gives CDR1 SEHNR, CDR2 FQNEAQ (reference sequence). V gave up 1 base and J gave up 2 bases, with 12 bases separating them. The CDR3 extends over 15 amino acids. The DNA of the CDR3 is TGTGCCAGCAGCTTAGATGCGGGACCTACCTACGAGCAGTACTTC. This codes for CASSLDAGPTYEQYF.

V and J are TRBV27 and TRBJ2-5; D is undetermined. V shed 0 bases and J shed 5 bases, with 13 bases lying between them. This CDR3 comprises 15 residues. Per the germline V gene, CDR1 is MNHEY and CDR2 is SMNVEV (reference sequence). The CDR3 DNA reads as TGTGCCAGCAGTTTATCCAGCACCCTGAGGGAGACCCAGTACTTC. Protein product: CASSLSSTLRETQYF.

This rearrangement joins TRBV30 to TRBJ2-4; 7 positions match TRBD2. V shed 5 bases and J 7 bases; nucleotides not matched to a gene: 11. CDR3 length: 14 amino acids. Germline lookup yields CDR1 GTSNPN and CDR2 SVGIG (reference sequence). CDR3 in DNA: TGTGCCTGGCTCGCGGGGGAAGAAGGCAACATTCAGTACTTC. Translated: CAWLAGEEGNIQYF. The variable domain in full, with the rest retrieved from reference TRBV30 and TRBJ2-4, is SQTIHQWPATLVQPVGSPLSLECTVEGTSNPNLYWYRQAAGRGLQLLFYSVGIGQISSEVPQNLSASRPQDRQFILSSKKLLLSDSGFYLCAWLAGEEGNIQYFGAGTRLSVL.